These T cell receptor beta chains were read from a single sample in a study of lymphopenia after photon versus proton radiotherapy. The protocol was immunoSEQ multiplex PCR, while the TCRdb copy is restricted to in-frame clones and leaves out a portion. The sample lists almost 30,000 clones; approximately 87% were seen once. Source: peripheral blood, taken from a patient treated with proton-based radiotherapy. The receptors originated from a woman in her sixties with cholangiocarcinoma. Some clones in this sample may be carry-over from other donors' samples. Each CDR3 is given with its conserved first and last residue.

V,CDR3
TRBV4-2,CASSHVSGGSTDTQYF
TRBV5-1,CASSLPGLAHTGELFF
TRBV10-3,CAISGTGTDEKLFF
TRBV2,CASGQASGNQPQHF
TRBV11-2,CASSLQTVSYEQYF
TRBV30,CAWSPPNVVTEAFF
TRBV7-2,CASSYYTDTQYF
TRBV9,CASSPAMGGYTF
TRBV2,CASHFRSGQGAPSGANVLTF
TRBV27,CASSLFEDSPLHF
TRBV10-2,CASSELRGAPLGNEQFF
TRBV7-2,CASASARTDTQYF
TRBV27,CASSFSNFPGLEEQFF
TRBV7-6,CASSLGAAGSPLHF
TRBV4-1,CASSQILRLASDTQYF
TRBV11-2,CASSLVGNTEAFF
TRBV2,CASSVVTEAEAFF
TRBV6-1,CASNPTWERKTQYF
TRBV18,CASSREGRMNTEAFF
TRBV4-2,CASSHLLAGGITDTQYF
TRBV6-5,CASIKDRGYEKLFF
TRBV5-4,CASSNQGAEEQYF
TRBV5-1,CASSLQGTEYNSPLHF
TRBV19,CASGERTGSGYTF
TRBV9,CASSTSFWDEQYF